Listed here are 17 T cell receptor beta chains from one sample, sequenced in a study of T cell changes during pregnancy in multiple sclerosis. Here immunoSEQ multiplex PCR was the method, and the copy in TCRdb shows in-frame clones only, minus some. Of tens of thousands of clones in the sample, more than 80% were seen once. Specimen: peripheral blood, collected in the second trimester of pregnancy. These receptors were taken from a female donor with multiple sclerosis, enrolled in a pregnancy study.

The chain combines TRBV7-2 with TRBJ1-1; tentatively, D is TRBD1 (5 bases). Germline V CDR1 and CDR2: SGHTA, FQGNSA. The V end lost 4 bases, the J end lost 8 bases, and 11 bases lay between the germline ends. The CDR3 has 12 amino acids. CDR3 coding DNA: TGTGCCAGCAGCTCATTACCAGGGGAAGCTTTCTTT. Its protein is CASSSLPGEAFF.

V gene TRBV7-2 combines with J gene TRBJ2-7, with a weak D call TRBD1 (5 bases). Trimming cost V 4 bases and J 3 bases, with 13 bases left between them. Germline V gene sequence: CDR1 SGHTA, CDR2 FQGNSA. This CDR3 is built from 14 residues. The CDR3 is CASSYPGYVYEQYF. The CDR3 DNA sequence: TGTGCCAGCAGCTACCCAGGGTACGTCTACGAGCAGTACTTC. Drawing the rest from reference TRBV7-2 and TRBJ2-7, the complete variable domain is GAGVSQSPSNKVTEKGKDVELRCDPISGHTALYWYRQSLGQGLEFLIYFQGNSAPDKSGLPSDRFSAERTGGSVSTLTIQRTQQEDSAVYLCASSYPGYVYEQYFGPGTRLTVT.

The chain has TRBV10-3 and TRBJ1-2; possible D gene TRBD1, 6 bases. The V and J ends lost 9 bases and 4 bases respectively, with 15 bases between them. Germline CDR1 reads ENHRY; CDR2 reads SYGVKD. The CDR3 contains 13 residues. The CDR3 nucleotides are TGTGCCATGGGAATACAGGGATCCTATGGCTACACCTTC. Protein: CAMGIQGSYGYTF.

V is TRBV19 and J is TRBJ1-6; D may be TRBD1 (5 bases). Trimming left V 8 bases short and J 7 bases short, with 12 bases between. The CDR3 is made up of 13 amino acids. CDR1 and CDR2 (germline): LNHDA, SQIVND (reference sequence). CDR3 nucleotide sequence: TGTGCCAGTGCGGGGGACGGCAATTCACCCCTCCACTTT. This sequence encodes CASAGDGNSPLHF.

In its sample, this clone was seen once. This chain connects TRBV30 to TRBJ1-6, with TRBD1 as a possible D gene (5 bases). Trimming stripped 5 bases from V and 13 bases from J, with 15 bases between. Germline V gene lookup returns CDR1 GTSNPN and CDR2 SVGIG (reference sequence). CDR3 length: 12 residues. The CDR3 DNA reads as TGTGCCTGGGGGGCGGTTCAGTTCCCCCTCCACTTT. It is translated as CAWGAVQFPLHF. Full variable domain (missing parts from reference TRBV30 and TRBJ1-6): SQTIHQWPATLVQPVGSPLSLECTVEGTSNPNLYWYRQAAGRGLQLLFYSVGIGQISSEVPQNLSASRPQDRQFILSSKKLLLSDSGFYLCAWGAVQFPLHFGNGTRLTVT.

The chain links TRBV12-5 to TRBJ2-1; 9 bases match TRBD1. J gave up 7 bases and V 6 bases, and 7 bases lay outside the gene matches. The CDR3 is 14 residues long. Germline V CDR1 and CDR2: LGHNT, FRNRAP. The CDR3 region is CASGEGQGINEQFF. The CDR3 DNA reads as TGTGCTAGTGGCGAAGGACAGGGGATTAATGAGCAGTTCTTC.

This clone has just a few counts. This sequence joins TRBV5-6 and TRBJ2-2; D might be TRBD2 (6 bases). The germline CDR1 and CDR2 sequences are SGHDT and YYEEEE. With 4 bases removed from V and 2 bases from J, the gap between germline ends came to 15 bases. The CDR3 sequence is 16 residues long. CDR3: CASSQEEGINTGELFF. The DNA for the CDR3 is TGTGCCAGCAGCCAGGAGGAGGGAATCAACACCGGGGAGCTGTTTTTT. Based on the CDR3 plus reference TRBV5-6 and TRBJ2-2, the full variable domain is DAGVTQSPTHLIKTRGQQVTLRCSPKSGHDTVSWYQQALGQGPQFIFQYYEEEERQRGNFPDRFSGHQFPNYSSELNVNALLLGDSALYLCASSQEEGINTGELFFGEGSRLTVL.

The V call is TRBV19, the J call TRBJ2-7; 8 bases are a match to TRBD1. Per the germline V gene, CDR1 is LNHDA and CDR2 is SQIVND (reference sequence). The CDR3 contains 14 residues. V dropped 2 bases and J dropped 3; count of bases not matched to a gene: 3. CDR3 bases: TGTGCCAGTAGTATAACACAGGGGGACTACGAGCAGTACTTC. The encoded protein is CASSITQGDYEQYF.

The chain combines TRBV9 with TRBJ2-1, with 9 bases fitting TRBD2. The CDR3 contains 17 residues. J lost 2 bases, V lost 3 bases, and 9 bases had no gene match. The germline V gene has CDR1 SGDLS and CDR2 YYNGEE. CDR3 DNA sequence: TGTGCCAGCAGCGCCGCAAGCGGGGGGCTTGCCTACAATGAGCAGTTCTTC. It is translated as CASSAASGGLAYNEQFF.

The chain uses TRBV18 and TRBJ1-4; D remains ambiguous. CDR3 size: 13 residues. Per germline, CDR1 KGHSH and CDR2 LQKENI. The V gene lost 6 bases and the J gene lost 8 bases, with 13 bases spanning the gap. In nucleotides, the CDR3 is TGTGCCAGCTCCCCGATGGGAGGCGAAAAACTGTTTTTT. Residues: CASSPMGGEKLFF.

This clone has a single count. V is TRBV2 and J is TRBJ1-3, with D unresolved. Germline CDR1 SNHLY, CDR2 FYNNEI. Trimming cost V 7 bases and J 0 bases, with 7 bases left between them. The CDR3 covers 13 residues. Here the CDR3 reads CASNQVSGNTIYF. In DNA, the CDR3 is TGTGCCAGCAATCAGGTCTCTGGAAACACCATATATTTT. The whole variable domain, filled in from reference TRBV2 and TRBJ1-3, reads EPEVTQTPSHQVTQMGQEVILRCVPISNHLYFYWYRQILGQKVEFLVSFYNNEISEKSEIFDDQFSVERPDGSNFTLKIRSTKLEDSAMYFCASNQVSGNTIYFGEGSWLTVV.

For the CDR3, the DNA is TGTGCCAGCAAGGGAGGGGTTAACAATGAGCAGTTCTTC. Its translation is CASKGGVNNEQFF. The chain recombines TRBV2 with TRBJ2-1; 7 nucleotides align to TRBD2. The V gene's germline CDR1 is SNHLY and CDR2 FYNNEI. The V segment lost 7 bases and the J segment 5 bases; nucleotides outside the gene matches: 5. The CDR3 consists of 13 residues.

J is TRBJ1-5 and V is TRBV27, with D possibly TRBD1 on 6 matching bases. This CDR3 is 13 amino acids long. V gave up 3 bases and J gave up 7 bases, with 10 bases separating them. Per germline, CDR1 MNHEY and CDR2 SMNVEV (reference sequence). The CDR3 loop is CASSFRGGQPQHF. CDR3 coding DNA: TGTGCCAGCAGTTTCAGGGGCGGACAGCCCCAGCATTTT.

This sequence joins TRBV30 and TRBJ2-5; tentatively, D is TRBD2 (6 bases). Looked up from germline, CDR1 is GTSNPN and CDR2 is SVGIG (reference sequence). Trimming removed 0 bases from V and 5 bases from J, with 13 bases in between. This CDR3 region has 14 residues. CDR3 residues: CAWSVRWGRETQYF. The CDR3 DNA is TGTGCCTGGAGTGTACGGTGGGGGAGGGAGACCCAGTACTTC.

This clone was seen just once. The V and J genes are TRBV7-2 and TRBJ1-1; D is undetermined. The CDR3 extends over 15 amino acids. Germline values: CDR1 SGHTA, CDR2 FQGNSA. V was trimmed by 1 base and J by 4 bases, leaving 13 bases between them. The CDR3 nucleotides read TGTGCCAGCAGCTTAGACCCGCCGGGTACCACTGAAGCTTTCTTT. It encodes CASSLDPPGTTEAFF.

This clone was picked up a small number of times. The chain is built from TRBV18 and TRBJ2-1; tentatively, D is TRBD1 (6 bases). The CDR3 runs to 15 residues. V was trimmed by 5 bases and J by 4 bases, leaving 15 bases between them. Germline V lookup: CDR1 KGHSH, CDR2 LQKENI. Written as DNA, the CDR3 is TGTGCCAGCTCAAGGTTGACGACAGGTTACAATGAGCAGTTCTTC. Amino acids: CASSRLTTGYNEQFF.

V gene TRBV5-4 combines with J gene TRBJ2-1, with D possibly TRBD1 on 5 matching bases. Germline V gene sequence: CDR1 SGHNT, CDR2 YYREEE (reference sequence). Trimming left V 0 bases short and J 1 base short, with 8 bases between. This CDR3 spans 15 amino acids. The CDR3 spells CASSLVSGSYNEQFF. The CDR3 DNA reads TGTGCCAGCAGCTTGGTCTCAGGGTCCTACAATGAGCAGTTCTTC.